These 32 T cell receptor beta chains share one sample of origin, sequenced in a study of control samples from healthy donors and cancer patients. Measured with immunoSEQ multiplex PCR; TCRdb has only the in-frame clones, and not every one. The sample records 160,000 or so clones, over 90% being singletons. Sequences were obtained from blood. The origin of the receptors is a man in his fifties or sixties in good health.

The chain uses TRBV9 and TRBJ2-1; D not certain. CDR3 length equals 17 residues. CDR1 SGDLS and CDR2 YYNGEE come from the germline V gene. V lost 4 bases to trimming and J lost 3 bases, with 20 bases between them. The chain's CDR3 is CASSPHGARVLYNEQFF. The CDR3 DNA is TGTGCCAGCAGCCCACACGGAGCTCGGGTTCTCTACAATGAGCAGTTCTTC.

V and J are TRBV3-1 (or the pseudogene TRBV3-2) and TRBJ2-1, with a weak D call TRBD2 (6 bases). Trimming removed 3 bases from V and 0 bases from J, with 9 bases in between. The germline V gene encodes CDR1 LGHDT and CDR2 YNNKEL (reference sequence). This CDR3 contains 15 residues. CDR3 region: CASSQTSFSYNEQFF. CDR3 sequence (DNA): TGTGCCAGCAGCCAGACTAGTTTCTCCTACAATGAGCAGTTCTTC.

The chain recombines TRBV19 with TRBJ1-2; D is uncertain. The CDR3 runs 12 residues. CDR1 and CDR2 from the germline V gene are LNHDA and SQIVND (reference sequence). Trimming took off 8 bases at V and 4 bases at J, with 11 bases between the two ends. CDR3 DNA sequence: TGTGCCAGTCCTCCGGAGATCTATGGCTACACCTTC. Translating it yields CASPPEIYGYTF. Combining the CDR3 with reference TRBV19 and TRBJ1-2 gives the whole variable domain DGGITQSPKYLFRKEGQNVTLSCEQNLNHDAMYWYRQDPGQGLRLIYYSQIVNDFQKGDIAEGYSVSREKKESFPLTVTSAQKNPTAFYLCASPPEIYGYTFGSGTRLTVV.

The table lists this clone with a count of one. In DNA, the CDR3 is TGTGCCACCAGTGAATCCGGACTAGCGGGAGACGATGAGCAGTTCTTC. Residues: CATSESGLAGDDEQFF. The V gene is TRBV24-1, the J gene TRBJ2-1; 13 bases line up with TRBD2. V lost 4 bases to trimming and J lost 8 bases; unmatched junction nucleotides: 7. The V gene's germline CDR1 is KGHDR and CDR2 SFDVKD. The CDR3 length is 16 residues.

The chain links TRBV7-2 to TRBJ2-1; no firm D call. CDR1 and CDR2 (germline): SGHTA, FQGNSA. The CDR3 consists of 13 residues. V was clipped by 1 base and J by 10 bases, with 11 bases between them. The DNA for the CDR3 is TGTGCCAGCAGCTTAGGTTCCGTAGGAGAGCAGTTCTTC. This sequence encodes CASSLGSVGEQFF.

The J gene is TRBJ1-2, the V gene TRBV13; D might be TRBD1 (5 bases). The CDR3 is 13 amino acids. Between the trimmed V and J ends, which lost 5 bases and 8 bases, there was a span of 15 bases. Germline V lookup: CDR1 PRHDT, CDR2 FYEKMQ (reference sequence). CDR3 amino acids: CASSLPGGGGYTF. The CDR3 coding sequence is TGTGCCAGCAGCCTGCCCGGGGGTGGCGGCTACACCTTC.

The chain recombines TRBV3-1 (or the pseudogene TRBV3-2) with TRBJ1-1; TRBD1 agrees at 9 bases. The CDR3 extends over 15 amino acids. V lost 5 bases, J lost 7 bases, and 11 bases stayed unmatched. Germline CDR1 LGHDT, CDR2 YNNKEL (reference sequence). In nucleotides, the CDR3 is TGTGCCAGCAGCTGGCCGGGACAGGGCACAATTGAAGCTTTCTTT. It is translated as CASSWPGQGTIEAFF.

The V call is TRBV28, the J call TRBJ2-5; D possibly corresponds to TRBD2 (5 bases). Germline CDR1 and CDR2: MDHEN and SYDVKM. CDR3 length: 13 residues. V was clipped by 9 bases and J by 1 base, with 12 bases between them. CDR3 residues: CARKERPQETQYF. The CDR3 bases are TGTGCCAGAAAGGAGCGGCCCCAAGAGACCCAGTACTTC.

The genes are TRBV6-5 and TRBJ1-1; no clear D. The CDR3 totals 13 residues. CDR1 is MNHEY and CDR2 is SVGAGI in the germline V gene. The V end lost 2 bases, the J end lost 3 bases, and 7 bases lay between the germline ends. For the CDR3, the DNA is TGTGCCAGCAGTTACGGTGCTTACACTGAAGCTTTCTTT. It yields the protein CASSYGAYTEAFF.

The chain is built from TRBV18 and TRBJ1-1; 9 nucleotides align to TRBD1. The J segment lost 4 bases and the V segment lost 2 bases, leaving 2 bases of the junction unmatched. In germline, CDR1 is KGHSH, CDR2 LQKENI. The length of the CDR3 is 14 residues. In DNA form, the CDR3 reads TGTGCCAGCTCACCAAACAGGGGGCTCACTGAAGCTTTCTTT. Translation: CASSPNRGLTEAFF.

The genes are TRBV7-2 and TRBJ2-3; perhaps TRBD1 as D (5 bases). The length of the CDR3 is 17 residues. V was clipped by 5 bases and J by 0 bases, with 18 bases between them. Germline CDR1 and CDR2: SGHTA and FQGNSA. The CDR3 reads CASSVKLQTASTDTQYF. The DNA for the CDR3 is TGTGCCAGCAGCGTCAAGCTTCAGACAGCTAGCACAGATACGCAGTATTTT.

The V and J genes are TRBV4-1 and TRBJ2-5; the match to TRBD2 covers 8 bases. The CDR3 totals 15 residues. V lost 1 base, J lost 5 bases, and 6 bases stayed unmatched. Germline V gene data show CDR1 as MGHRA and CDR2 as YSYEKL. The CDR3 region has the DNA TGCGCCAGCAGCCAAGTGGAGAGCGGGAGTGAGACCCAGTACTTC. This codes for CASSQVESGSETQYF.

The chain joins TRBV6-5 to TRBJ1-1; D is uncertain. The CDR3 sequence is 14 residues long. Trimming pared 4 bases from V and 3 bases from J, leaving 12 bases between. The germline CDR1 and CDR2 sequences are MNHEY and SVGAGI. CDR3 residues: CASSFLGRYTEAFF. The DNA for the CDR3 is TGTGCCAGCAGTTTCCTTGGGAGGTACACTGAAGCTTTCTTT.

The chain carries TRBV7-2 and TRBJ1-4, with D perhaps matching TRBD1 (5 bases). Deletions cut 3 bases from V and 6 bases from J, with 17 bases between. This CDR3 spans 16 amino acids. Per the germline V gene, CDR1 is SGHTA and CDR2 is FQGNSA. The CDR3 DNA reads as TGTGCCAGCAGCTTTGTTTCATCCGGGACGGATGAAAAACTGTTTTTT. It yields the protein CASSFVSSGTDEKLFF.

This clone has a single count. This sequence joins TRBV7-8 and TRBJ1-5, with a weak D call TRBD1 (6 bases). The V gene lost 0 bases and the J gene lost 6 bases, with 9 bases spanning the gap. Germline V gene data show CDR1 as SGHVS and CDR2 as FQNEAQ. This CDR3 has 14 amino acids. The CDR3 protein is CASSLAQGFQPQHF. The CDR3 nucleotides are TGTGCCAGCAGCTTAGCCCAGGGGTTTCAGCCCCAGCATTTT.

This clone was detected once. The sample carries other DNA sequences with the same CDR3. The chain uses TRBV7-2 and TRBJ2-5; 10 bases line up with TRBD2. J gave up 5 bases and V 1 base, and 10 bases lay outside the gene matches. Per the germline V gene, CDR1 is SGHTA and CDR2 is FQGNSA. This CDR3 spans 17 amino acids. The CDR3 sequence is CASSLDRSGRGAETQYF. The CDR3 region has the DNA TGTGCCAGCAGCTTAGACCGGAGCGGGAGGGGGGCGGAGACCCAGTACTTC.

The chain joins TRBV15 to TRBJ1-4; 7 positions agree with TRBD1. In germline, CDR1 is LNHNV, CDR2 YYDKDF (reference sequence). The CDR3 sequence is 15 residues long. J gave up 4 bases and V 5 bases, and 7 bases lay outside the gene matches. CDR3 coding DNA: TGTGCCACCAGCCCGGGGGACAGACTTAATGAAAAACTGTTTTTT. Its translation is CATSPGDRLNEKLFF.

The DNA for the CDR3 is TGTGCCAGCAGTGTAAGAAGAGCAGATACGCAGTATTTT. The encoded protein is CASSVRRADTQYF. The chain is built from TRBV2 and TRBJ2-3, with no clear D. This CDR3 has 13 residues. Germline CDR1 and CDR2: SNHLY and FYNNEI. V lost 4 bases and J lost 4, with 9 bases in between.

The chain links TRBV5-1 to TRBJ2-2, with a possible D match to TRBD2 (6 bases). Trimming shortened V by 1 base and J by 6 bases, and 10 bases separated the two germline ends. This CDR3 is 14 amino acids long. Germline CDR1 reads SGHRS; CDR2 reads YFSETQ. The CDR3 sequence is CASSLQGEAGELFF. The CDR3 DNA is TGCGCCAGCAGCTTGCAAGGGGAGGCCGGGGAGCTGTTTTTT. The entire variable domain, with the rest obtained from reference TRBV5-1 and TRBJ2-2, is as follows: KAGVTQTPRYLIKTRGQQVTLSCSPISGHRSVSWYQQTPGQGLQFLFEYFSETQRNKGNFPGRFSGRQFSNSRSEMNVSTLELGDSALYLCASSLQGEAGELFFGEGSRLTVL.

The chain couples TRBV5-1 to TRBJ2-5; 8 bases agree with TRBD1. CDR1 and CDR2 (germline): SGHRS, YFSETQ. J gave up 3 bases and V 4 bases, and 5 bases lay outside the gene matches. This CDR3 is 14 amino acids long. CDR3 loop: CASSLDRGEETQYF. CDR3 DNA sequence: TGCGCCAGCAGCCTCGACAGGGGTGAAGAGACCCAGTACTTC.

The chain carries TRBV6-5 and TRBJ2-7; D gene uncertain. The germline V gene encodes CDR1 MNHEY and CDR2 SVGAGI. The V end lost 7 bases, the J end lost 2 bases, and 12 bases lay between the germline ends. The CDR3 totals 13 residues. This CDR3 is CASTPTRAYEQYF. CDR3 in DNA: TGTGCCAGCACACCCACAAGAGCCTACGAGCAGTACTTC.

This sequence joins TRBV2 and TRBJ2-2; TRBD1 agrees at 9 bases. Germline V CDR1 and CDR2: SNHLY, FYNNEI. The CDR3 has 14 residues. Losses at the gene ends were 5 bases for V and 4 bases for J; bases not matched to a gene: 2. The CDR3 sequence is CASSRQGGTGELFF. In nucleotides, the CDR3 is TGTGCCAGCAGTCGACAGGGGGGCACCGGGGAGCTGTTTTTT.

The V call is TRBV12-3 or TRBV12-4, the J call TRBJ1-1; 9 nucleotides align to TRBD1. The J segment lost 8 bases and the V segment lost 5 bases, leaving 6 bases of the junction unmatched. This CDR3 contains 13 residues. In DNA form, the CDR3 reads TGTGCCAGCAGTAAAACAGGGGGCTTGGAAGCTTTCTTT. Its translation: CASSKTGGLEAFF.

The gene calls are TRBV28 and TRBJ2-7; tentatively, D is TRBD1 or TRBD2 (6 bases each). Germline CDR1 MDHEN, CDR2 SYDVKM. The ends were cut back, 7 bases at V and 2 bases at J, with 12 bases in the middle. This CDR3 is built from 13 residues. CDR3 residues: CASTLGGPYEQYF. The CDR3 DNA follows: TGTGCCAGCACCTTAGGGGGGCCCTACGAGCAGTACTTC. Full variable domain (outside the CDR3, taken from reference TRBV28 and TRBJ2-7): DVKVTQSSRYLVKRTGEKVFLECVQDMDHENMFWYRQDPGLGLRLIYFSYDVKMKEKGDIPEGYSVSREKKERFSLILESASTNQTSMYLCASTLGGPYEQYFGPGTRLTVT.

CDR3 region: CASSSNSPSVDTQYF. CDR3 in DNA: TGTGCCAGCAGCTCCAACTCCCCTAGCGTAGATACGCAGTATTTT. This chain connects TRBV7-8 to TRBJ2-3; D possibly corresponds to TRBD2 (6 bases). CDR1 SGHVS and CDR2 FQNEAQ come from the germline V gene. Trimming took 4 bases from V and 5 from J, leaving 16 bases between them. The CDR3 is made up of 15 amino acids.

Only one count was recorded for this clone. The chain uses TRBV5-1 and TRBJ1-6, with D maybe TRBD1 (6 bases). The CDR3 is 17 amino acids. V gave up 0 bases and J gave up 4 bases, with 14 bases separating them. The V gene's germline CDR1 is SGHRS and CDR2 YFSETQ. CDR3 bases: TGCGCCAGCAGCTTGGATCAGGACAGCTCTTATAATTCACCCCTCCACTTT. Translating gives CASSLDQDSSYNSPLHF.

This chain joins TRBV6-2 or TRBV6-3 and TRBJ2-7; 10 nucleotides agree with TRBD2. Germline V gives CDR1 MNHEY, CDR2 SVGEGT. The CDR3 contains 14 residues. With V trimmed by 4 bases and J by 4 bases, 4 bases remained unmatched. This chain's CDR3 is CASSSPLAGYEQYF. CDR3 sequence (DNA): TGTGCCAGCAGTTCCCCACTAGCGGGATACGAGCAGTACTTC.

A single count supports this clone. V gene TRBV6-6 combines with J gene TRBJ2-7, with D possibly matching TRBD1 (6 bases). This CDR3 is 13 amino acids long. Trimming took 5 bases from V and 2 from J, leaving 10 bases between them. Germline loops: CDR1 MNHNY, CDR2 SVGAGI (reference sequence). CDR3: CASSHRDPYEQYF. The CDR3 DNA reads as TGTGCCAGCAGTCACAGGGACCCCTACGAGCAGTACTTC.

This clone was recorded a few times. V is TRBV30 and J is TRBJ1-2; D is perhaps TRBD1 (5 bases). Germline V gene sequence: CDR1 GTSNPN, CDR2 SVGIG (reference sequence). V dropped 3 bases and J dropped 5 bases, with 13 bases sitting between them. The length of the CDR3 is 13 residues. The DNA of the CDR3 is TGTGCCTGGAGGTCTCCGGGGGTTTATGGCTACACCTTC. It translates to CAWRSPGVYGYTF.

The chain employs TRBV14 and TRBJ2-2; the D is unclear. CDR3 length equals 13 residues. V was cut by 4 bases and J by 6 bases, with 9 bases left in between. Germline assignment: CDR1 SGHDN and CDR2 FVKESK. The CDR3 loop reads CASSPPLAGELFF. CDR3 DNA: TGTGCCAGCAGCCCTCCGTTGGCCGGGGAGCTGTTTTTT.

J is TRBJ2-7 and V is TRBV4-1, with 9 bases matching TRBD1. Germline values: CDR1 MGHRA, CDR2 YSYEKL. The ends lost 1 base at V and 4 bases at J; junction bases unmatched: 8. The CDR3 runs 16 residues. The CDR3 loop is CASSQASGTGKYEQYF. The CDR3 bases are TGCGCCAGCAGCCAAGCTTCCGGGACAGGGAAGTACGAGCAGTACTTC.

This chain connects TRBV3-1 (or the pseudogene TRBV3-2) to TRBJ2-2; 9 nucleotides align to TRBD2. V dropped 3 bases and J dropped 8; count of bases not matched to a gene: 4. Germline V gene lookup returns CDR1 LGHDT and CDR2 YNNKEL (reference sequence). This CDR3 is 14 amino acids long. Here the CDR3 DNA reads TGTGCCAGCAGCCAGCGGGAGGGCTCAGGGGAGCTGTTTTTT. Translating it yields CASSQREGSGELFF.